This T cell receptor (beta chain) was found in a study of CD8 T cells in Susac syndrome. In the study overall: Sequencing included Susac syndrome patients, roughly six of them with active disease and roughly eight in remission. At the time their blood was drawn, patients with Susac syndrome were either therapy-naive, on corticosteroids (with some of them also receiving intravenous immunoglobulin), or on intravenous immunoglobulin alone.

Sequencing of TCR beta was carried out in blood CD8+ and CD4+ T cells. Random hexamers were used to reverse transcribe the RNA input (roughly 0.5 to 1 ug). An immunoSEQ multiplex PCR generated amplified TCR beta CDR3 products spanning 54 Vbeta and 13 Jbeta. TCRdb independently ran MiXCR on the immunoSEQ multiplex PCR reads; one entry per CDR3 protein. The table lists approximately 74,000 distinct CDR3 sequences, 94% of them singletons. The TCR originated in a human donor with Susac syndrome. The sequencing input was CD8+ T cells from PBMCs.

CDR3 protein: CASSISPRITEAFF. In DNA, the CDR3 is TGTGCCAGTAGTATCTCCCCACGCATAACCGAAGCTTTCTTT. The chain recombines TRBV19 with TRBJ1-1; D gene ambiguous. V gave up 3 bases and J gave up 8 bases, with 16 bases separating them. This CDR3 is built from 14 residues. Looked up from germline, CDR1 is LNHDA and CDR2 is SQIVND (reference sequence).